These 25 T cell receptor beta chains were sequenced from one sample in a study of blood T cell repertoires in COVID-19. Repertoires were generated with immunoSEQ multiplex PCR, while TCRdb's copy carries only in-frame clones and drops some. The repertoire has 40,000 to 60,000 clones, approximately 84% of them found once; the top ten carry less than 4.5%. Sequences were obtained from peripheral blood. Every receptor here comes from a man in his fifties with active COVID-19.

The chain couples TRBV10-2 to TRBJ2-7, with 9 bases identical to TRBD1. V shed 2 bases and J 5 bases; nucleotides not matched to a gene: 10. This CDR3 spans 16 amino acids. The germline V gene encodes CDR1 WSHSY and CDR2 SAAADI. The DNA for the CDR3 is TGCGCCAGCAGTGAGGGGGGGACAGGGCGAGGGAACGAGCAGTACTTC. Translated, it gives CASSEGGTGRGNEQYF.

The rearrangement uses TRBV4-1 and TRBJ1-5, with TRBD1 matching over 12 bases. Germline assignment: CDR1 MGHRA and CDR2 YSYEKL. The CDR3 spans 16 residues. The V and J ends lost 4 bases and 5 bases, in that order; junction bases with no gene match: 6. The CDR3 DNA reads TGCGCCAGCAGCCCAGGGACAGGGGGCGGTTATCAGCCCCAGCATTTT. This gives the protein CASSPGTGGGYQPQHF.

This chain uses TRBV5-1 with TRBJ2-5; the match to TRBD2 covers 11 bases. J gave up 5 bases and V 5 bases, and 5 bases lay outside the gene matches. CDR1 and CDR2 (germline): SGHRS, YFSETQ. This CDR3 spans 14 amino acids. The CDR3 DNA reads TGCGCCAGCAGACCTAGCGGGGGGTTTGAGACCCAGTACTTC. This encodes CASRPSGGFETQYF.

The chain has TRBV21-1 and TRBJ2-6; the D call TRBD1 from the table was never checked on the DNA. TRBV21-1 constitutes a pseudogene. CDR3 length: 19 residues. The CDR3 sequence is CASSKEKGTRPSGANVLTF. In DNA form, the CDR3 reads TGTGCCAGCAGCAAAGAGAAGGGGACACGACCATCTGGGGCCAACGTCCTGACTTTC.

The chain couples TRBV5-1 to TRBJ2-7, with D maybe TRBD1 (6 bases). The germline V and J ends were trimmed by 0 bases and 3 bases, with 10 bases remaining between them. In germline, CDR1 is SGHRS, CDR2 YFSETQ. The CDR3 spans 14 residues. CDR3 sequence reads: CASSLEGQYYEQYF. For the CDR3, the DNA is TGCGCCAGCAGCTTGGAGGGACAATACTACGAGCAGTACTTC. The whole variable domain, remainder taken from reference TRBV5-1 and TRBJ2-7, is KAGVTQTPRYLIKTRGQQVTLSCSPISGHRSVSWYQQTPGQGLQFLFEYFSETQRNKGNFPGRFSGRQFSNSRSEMNVSTLELGDSALYLCASSLEGQYYEQYFGPGTRLTVT.

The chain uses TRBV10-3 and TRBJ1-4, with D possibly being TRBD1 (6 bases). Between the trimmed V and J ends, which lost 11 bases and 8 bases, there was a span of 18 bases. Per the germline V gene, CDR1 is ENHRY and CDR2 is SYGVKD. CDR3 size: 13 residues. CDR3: CASQGGEREKLFF. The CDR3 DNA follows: TGTGCCTCCCAAGGGGGGGAGCGGGAAAAACTGTTTTTT.

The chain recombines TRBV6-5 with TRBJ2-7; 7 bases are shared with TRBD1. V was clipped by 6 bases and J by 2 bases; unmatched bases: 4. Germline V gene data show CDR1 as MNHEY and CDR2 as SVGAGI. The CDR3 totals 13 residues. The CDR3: CASSKTGPYEQYF. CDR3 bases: TGTGCCAGCAGCAAGACAGGGCCCTACGAGCAGTACTTC.

In DNA, the CDR3 is TGTGCCAGCAACACGGGACACGAGAACACTGAAGCTTTCTTT. Translating gives CASNTGHENTEAFF. This chain uses TRBV9 with TRBJ1-1, with D possibly being TRBD1 (6 bases). This CDR3 contains 14 residues. Per germline, CDR1 SGDLS and CDR2 YYNGEE. V was trimmed by 6 bases and J by 1 base, leaving 13 bases between them.

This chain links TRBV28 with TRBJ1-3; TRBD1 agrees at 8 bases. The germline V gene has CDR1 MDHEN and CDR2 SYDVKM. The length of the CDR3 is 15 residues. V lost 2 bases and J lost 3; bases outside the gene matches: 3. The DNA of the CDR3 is TGTGCCAGCAGTTTAGGGGGGACAGGTGGAAACACCATATATTTT. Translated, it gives CASSLGGTGGNTIYF.

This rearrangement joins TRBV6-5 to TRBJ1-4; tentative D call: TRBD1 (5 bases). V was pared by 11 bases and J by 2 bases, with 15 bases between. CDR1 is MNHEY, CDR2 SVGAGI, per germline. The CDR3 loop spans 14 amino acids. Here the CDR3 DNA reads TGTGCCGCGGGGGGTGCGGCTACTAATGAAAAACTGTTTTTT. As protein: CAAGGAATNEKLFF.

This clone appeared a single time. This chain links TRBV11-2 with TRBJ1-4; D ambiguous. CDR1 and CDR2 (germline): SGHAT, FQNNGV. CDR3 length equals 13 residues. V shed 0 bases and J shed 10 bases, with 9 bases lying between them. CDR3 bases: TGTGCCAGCAGCTTAGATCGGGGATCAAAACTGTTTTTT. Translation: CASSLDRGSKLFF.

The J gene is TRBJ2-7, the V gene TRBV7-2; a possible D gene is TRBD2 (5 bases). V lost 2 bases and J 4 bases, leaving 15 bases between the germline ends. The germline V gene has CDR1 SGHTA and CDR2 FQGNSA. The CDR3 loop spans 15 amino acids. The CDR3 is CASSLIRGGWYEQYF. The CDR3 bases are TGTGCCAGCAGCTTAATCCGGGGTGGCTGGTACGAGCAGTACTTC.

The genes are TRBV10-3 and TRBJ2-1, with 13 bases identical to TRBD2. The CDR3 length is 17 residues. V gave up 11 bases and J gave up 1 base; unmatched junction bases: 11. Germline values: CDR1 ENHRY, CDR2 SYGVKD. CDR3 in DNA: TGTGCCTCGACAAGGACTAGCGGGGGAGGTTCCTACAATGAGCAGTTCTTC. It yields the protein CASTRTSGGGSYNEQFF.

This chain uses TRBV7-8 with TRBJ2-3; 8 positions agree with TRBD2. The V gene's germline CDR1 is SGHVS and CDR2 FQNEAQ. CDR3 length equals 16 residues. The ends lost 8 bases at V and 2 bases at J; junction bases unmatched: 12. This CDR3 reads CASLPRGLGYTDTQYF. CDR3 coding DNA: TGTGCCAGCTTACCAAGGGGACTAGGGTACACAGATACGCAGTATTTT.

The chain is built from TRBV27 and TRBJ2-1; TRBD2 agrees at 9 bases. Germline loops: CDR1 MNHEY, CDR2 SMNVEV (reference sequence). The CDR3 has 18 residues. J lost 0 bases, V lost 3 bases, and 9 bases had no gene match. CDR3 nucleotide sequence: TGTGCCAGCAGTTTTTCGCGGGGGGGCAGTAGCTCCTACAATGAGCAGTTCTTC. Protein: CASSFSRGGSSSYNEQFF.

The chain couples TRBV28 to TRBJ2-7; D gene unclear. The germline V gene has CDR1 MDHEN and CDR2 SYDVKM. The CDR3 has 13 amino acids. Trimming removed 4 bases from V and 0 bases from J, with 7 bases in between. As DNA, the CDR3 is TGTGCCAGCAGTTCCCCGAGCTCCTACGAGCAGTACTTC. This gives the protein CASSSPSSYEQYF.

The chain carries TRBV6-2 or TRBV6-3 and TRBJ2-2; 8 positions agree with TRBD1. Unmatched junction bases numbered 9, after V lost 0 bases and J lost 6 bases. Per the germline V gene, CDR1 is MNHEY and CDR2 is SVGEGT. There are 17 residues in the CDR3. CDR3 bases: TGTGCCAGCAGTTACTCGAAATCGGACAGGGTCCCCGGGGAGCTGTTTTTT. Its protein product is CASSYSKSDRVPGELFF.

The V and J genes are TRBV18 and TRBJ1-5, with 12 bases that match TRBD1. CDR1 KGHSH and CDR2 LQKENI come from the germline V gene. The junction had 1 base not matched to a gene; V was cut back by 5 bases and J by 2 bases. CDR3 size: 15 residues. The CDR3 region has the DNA TGTGCCAGCTCAGGGACAGGGGGCCGCAATCAGCCCCAGCATTTT. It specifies CASSGTGGRNQPQHF.

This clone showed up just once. The CDR3 DNA sequence: TGTGCCAGCAGTGAAGGAGCGGGGCAGCAGTTCTTC. Protein: CASSEGAGQQFF. This rearrangement joins TRBV6-1 to TRBJ2-1; TRBD2 matches 7 bases. The CDR3 sequence is 12 residues long. Trimming cost V 1 base and J 11 bases; bases outside gene matches: 2. Germline V lookup: CDR1 MNHNS, CDR2 SASEGT.

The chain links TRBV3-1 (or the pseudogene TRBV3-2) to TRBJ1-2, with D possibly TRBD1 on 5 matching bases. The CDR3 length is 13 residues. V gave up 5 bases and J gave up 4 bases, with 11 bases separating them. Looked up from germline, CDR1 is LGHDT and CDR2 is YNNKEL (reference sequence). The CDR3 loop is CASSEAGTYGYTF. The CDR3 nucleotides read TGTGCCAGCAGCGAGGCGGGGACCTATGGCTACACCTTC.

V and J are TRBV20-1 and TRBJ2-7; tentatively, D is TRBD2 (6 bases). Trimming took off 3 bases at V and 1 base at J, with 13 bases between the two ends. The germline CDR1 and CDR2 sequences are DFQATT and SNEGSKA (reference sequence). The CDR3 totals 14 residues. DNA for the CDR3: TGCAGTGCTAGTGGGTTAGCGGTGTCCTACGAGCAGTACTTC. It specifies CSASGLAVSYEQYF.

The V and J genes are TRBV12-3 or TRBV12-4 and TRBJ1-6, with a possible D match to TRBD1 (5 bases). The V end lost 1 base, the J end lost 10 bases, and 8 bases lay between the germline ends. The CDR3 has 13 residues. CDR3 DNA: TGTGCCAGCAGTTTAGGGGGCGAATCACCCCTCCACTTT. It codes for CASSLGGESPLHF.

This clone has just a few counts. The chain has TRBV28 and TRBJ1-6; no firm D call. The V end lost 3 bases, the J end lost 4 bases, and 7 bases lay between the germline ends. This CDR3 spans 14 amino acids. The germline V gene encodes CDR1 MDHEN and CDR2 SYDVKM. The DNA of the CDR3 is TGTGCCAGCAGTTTGATACAGTATAATTCACCCCTCCACTTT. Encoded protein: CASSLIQYNSPLHF.

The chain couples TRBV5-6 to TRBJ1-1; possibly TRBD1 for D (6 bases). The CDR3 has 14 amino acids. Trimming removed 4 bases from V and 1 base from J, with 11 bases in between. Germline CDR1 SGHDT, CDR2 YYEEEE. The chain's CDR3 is CASSEDRRNTEAFF. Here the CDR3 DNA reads TGTGCCAGCAGCGAGGACAGAAGGAACACTGAAGCTTTCTTT.

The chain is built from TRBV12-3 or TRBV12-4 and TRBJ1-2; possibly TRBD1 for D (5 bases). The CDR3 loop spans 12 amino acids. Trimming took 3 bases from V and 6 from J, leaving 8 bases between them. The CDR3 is CASSFAGHGYTF. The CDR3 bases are TGTGCCAGCAGTTTTGCAGGGCATGGCTACACCTTC.